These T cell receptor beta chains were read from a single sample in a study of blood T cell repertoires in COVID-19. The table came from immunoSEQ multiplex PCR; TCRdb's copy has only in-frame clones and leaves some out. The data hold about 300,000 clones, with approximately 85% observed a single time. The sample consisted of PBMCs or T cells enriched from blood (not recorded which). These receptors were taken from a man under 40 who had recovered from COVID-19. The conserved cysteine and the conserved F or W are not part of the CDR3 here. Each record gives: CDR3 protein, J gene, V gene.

cdr3_aa: ASSLTPPSGSTDTQY
j_call: TRBJ2-3
v_call: TRBV7-3

cdr3_aa: ASSPGPTGYSNQPQH
j_call: TRBJ1-5
v_call: TRBV5-8

cdr3_aa: ASSVGLDKTGSEQY
j_call: TRBJ2-7
v_call: TRBV9

cdr3_aa: AISEIGGETISYEQY
j_call: TRBJ2-7
v_call: TRBV10-3

cdr3_aa: ATRGGRDSEQF
j_call: TRBJ2-1
v_call: TRBV24-1

cdr3_aa: ATSDSPGQGAPETQY
j_call: TRBJ2-5
v_call: TRBV24-1

cdr3_aa: ASSLGTTPNEKLF
j_call: TRBJ1-4
v_call: TRBV5-1

cdr3_aa: ASSLLGTGDEKLF
j_call: TRBJ1-4
v_call: TRBV7-9

cdr3_aa: ASSLPGQPQH
j_call: TRBJ1-5
v_call: TRBV5-8

cdr3_aa: ASSLVGGQGNTEAF
j_call: TRBJ1-1
v_call: TRBV7-6

cdr3_aa: ASSIQGPSTDTQY
j_call: TRBJ2-3
v_call: TRBV5-4

cdr3_aa: ASCRDRLDEQY
j_call: TRBJ2-7
v_call: TRBV28

cdr3_aa: AWSPQGYGYT
j_call: TRBJ1-2
v_call: TRBV30

cdr3_aa: ASSQTREAF
j_call: TRBJ1-1
v_call: TRBV23-1

cdr3_aa: ASSLTVRGLVIEQF
j_call: TRBJ2-1
v_call: TRBV7-2

cdr3_aa: ASGLGQGGKTNEQF
j_call: TRBJ2-1
v_call: TRBV12-5

cdr3_aa: ASSPFWGGYNEQF
j_call: TRBJ2-1
v_call: TRBV5-6

cdr3_aa: ASGQANQPQH
j_call: TRBJ1-5
v_call: TRBV6-6

cdr3_aa: ATSEPSFNYGYT
j_call: TRBJ1-2
v_call: TRBV24-1

cdr3_aa: ASSASSGRGNSPLH
j_call: TRBJ1-6
v_call: TRBV9

cdr3_aa: ASSVEAGGRANYGYT
j_call: TRBJ1-2
v_call: TRBV9

cdr3_aa: ASSQGDSGGYT
j_call: TRBJ1-2
v_call: TRBV3-1/TRBV3-2

cdr3_aa: ASSESGGRSEQY
j_call: TRBJ2-7
v_call: TRBV10-2

cdr3_aa: ASSLSWGQTRNSPLH
j_call: TRBJ1-6
v_call: TRBV19

cdr3_aa: ASSPPGQGSYEQY
j_call: TRBJ2-7
v_call: TRBV18

cdr3_aa: ASSVQGANFYGYT
j_call: TRBJ1-2
v_call: TRBV5-8

cdr3_aa: ASSIDMDRYQPQH
j_call: TRBJ1-5
v_call: TRBV19

cdr3_aa: ASSVQGSAGNTIY
j_call: TRBJ1-3
v_call: TRBV19

cdr3_aa: ASSSRGGSASEQY
j_call: TRBJ2-7
v_call: TRBV7-9

cdr3_aa: ASSYSGDRSGQRWY
j_call: TRBJ2-4
v_call: TRBV6-5

cdr3_aa: ASSLQGANKQF
j_call: TRBJ2-1
v_call: TRBV19

cdr3_aa: ASSYSGDSLTYEQY
j_call: TRBJ2-7
v_call: TRBV6-2/TRBV6-3

cdr3_aa: ASSTSNTEAF
j_call: TRBJ1-1
v_call: TRBV6-2/TRBV6-3

cdr3_aa: ATSRPNYGYT
j_call: TRBJ1-2
v_call: TRBV15

cdr3_aa: ASSKGVPGGPRDYEQY
j_call: TRBJ2-7
v_call: TRBV21-1

cdr3_aa: AISTGQILRVTEAF
j_call: TRBJ1-1
v_call: TRBV10-3

cdr3_aa: ASSLWTQGIRQGSYEQY
j_call: TRBJ2-7
v_call: TRBV5-6

cdr3_aa: ASSSGYGYT
j_call: TRBJ1-2
v_call: TRBV12-3/TRBV12-4

cdr3_aa: ASKKMTGGQPQH
j_call: TRBJ1-5
v_call: TRBV19

cdr3_aa: ASSPRGTQY
j_call: TRBJ2-3
v_call: TRBV12-3/TRBV12-4

cdr3_aa: ASSTTIAGGRETQY
j_call: TRBJ2-5
v_call: TRBV9

cdr3_aa: ASSDLTGGEEKLF
j_call: TRBJ1-4
v_call: TRBV6-2/TRBV6-3

cdr3_aa: ASSPGTSGGEETQY
j_call: TRBJ2-5
v_call: TRBV25-1

cdr3_aa: ASINAGDYGYT
j_call: TRBJ1-2
v_call: TRBV19

cdr3_aa: ASSVGTGDSYEQY
j_call: TRBJ2-7
v_call: TRBV9

cdr3_aa: ASSLGAGGELF
j_call: TRBJ2-2
v_call: TRBV7-2

cdr3_aa: ASSQEDTQWQPQH
j_call: TRBJ1-5
v_call: TRBV4-1

cdr3_aa: AGTGQFNSPLH
j_call: TRBJ1-6
v_call: TRBV2

cdr3_aa: ASSSGTGVEKLF
j_call: TRBJ1-4
v_call: TRBV7-2

cdr3_aa: AISEQTLDSGANVLT
j_call: TRBJ2-6
v_call: TRBV10-3

cdr3_aa: ASSGTGDYGYT
j_call: TRBJ1-2
v_call: TRBV18

cdr3_aa: ASSQDFEVPTSYNEQF
j_call: TRBJ2-1
v_call: TRBV4-3

cdr3_aa: SVTADNSYEQY
j_call: TRBJ2-7
v_call: TRBV29-1

cdr3_aa: ASSYGTQYQETQY
j_call: TRBJ2-5
v_call: TRBV5-1

cdr3_aa: AWRLDRGSGGYT
j_call: TRBJ1-2
v_call: TRBV30

cdr3_aa: ASSFTGGTGYT
j_call: TRBJ1-2
v_call: TRBV7-2